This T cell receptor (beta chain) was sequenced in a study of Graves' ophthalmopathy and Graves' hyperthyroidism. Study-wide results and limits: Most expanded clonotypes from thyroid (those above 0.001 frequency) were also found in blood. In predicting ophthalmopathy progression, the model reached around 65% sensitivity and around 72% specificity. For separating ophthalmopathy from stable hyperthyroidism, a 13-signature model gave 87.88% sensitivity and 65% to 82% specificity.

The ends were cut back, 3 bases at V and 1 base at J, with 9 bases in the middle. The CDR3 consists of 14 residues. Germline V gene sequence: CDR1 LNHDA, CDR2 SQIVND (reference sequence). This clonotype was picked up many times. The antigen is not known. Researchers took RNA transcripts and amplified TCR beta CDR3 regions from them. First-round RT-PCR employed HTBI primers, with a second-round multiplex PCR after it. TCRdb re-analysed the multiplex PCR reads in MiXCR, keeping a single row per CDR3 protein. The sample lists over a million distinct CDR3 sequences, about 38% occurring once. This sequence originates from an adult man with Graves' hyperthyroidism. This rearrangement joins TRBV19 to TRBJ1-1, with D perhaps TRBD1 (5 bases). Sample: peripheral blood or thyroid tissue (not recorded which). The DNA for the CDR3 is TGTGCCAGTAGTATCGGGGGAGAGAACACTGAAGCTTTCTTT. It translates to CASSIGGENTEAFF.